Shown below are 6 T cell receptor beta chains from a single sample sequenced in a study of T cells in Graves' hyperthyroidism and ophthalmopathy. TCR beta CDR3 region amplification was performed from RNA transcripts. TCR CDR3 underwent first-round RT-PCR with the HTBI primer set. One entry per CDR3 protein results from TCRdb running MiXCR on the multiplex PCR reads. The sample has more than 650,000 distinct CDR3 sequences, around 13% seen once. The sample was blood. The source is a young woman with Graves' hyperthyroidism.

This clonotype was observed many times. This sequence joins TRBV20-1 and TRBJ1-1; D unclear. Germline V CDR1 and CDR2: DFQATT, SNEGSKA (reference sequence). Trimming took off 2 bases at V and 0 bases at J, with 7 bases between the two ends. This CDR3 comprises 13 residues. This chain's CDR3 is CSARTDMNTEAFF. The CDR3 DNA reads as TGCAGTGCTAGAACAGATATGAACACTGAAGCTTTCTTT.

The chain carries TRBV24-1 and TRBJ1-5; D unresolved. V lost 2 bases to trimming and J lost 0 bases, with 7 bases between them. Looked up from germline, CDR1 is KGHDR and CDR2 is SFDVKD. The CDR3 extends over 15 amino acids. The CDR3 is CATSDSSYSNQPQHF. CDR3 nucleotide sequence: TGTGCCACCAGTGATTCCAGTTATAGCAATCAGCCCCAGCATTTT.

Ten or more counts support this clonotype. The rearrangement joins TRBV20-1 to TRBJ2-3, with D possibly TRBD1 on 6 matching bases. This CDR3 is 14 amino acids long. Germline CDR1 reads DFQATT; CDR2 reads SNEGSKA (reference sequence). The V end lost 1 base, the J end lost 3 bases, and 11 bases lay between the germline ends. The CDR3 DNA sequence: TGCAGTGCTAGAGCAGGGGCGTGGACAGATACGCAGTATTTT. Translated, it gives CSARAGAWTDTQYF.

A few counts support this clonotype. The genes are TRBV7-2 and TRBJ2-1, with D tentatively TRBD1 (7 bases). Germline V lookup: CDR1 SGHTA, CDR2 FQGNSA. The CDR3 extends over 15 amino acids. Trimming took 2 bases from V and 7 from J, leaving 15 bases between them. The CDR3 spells CASSLSYRGGNEQFF. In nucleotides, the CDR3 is TGTGCCAGCAGCTTATCCTACAGGGGAGGTAATGAGCAGTTCTTC.

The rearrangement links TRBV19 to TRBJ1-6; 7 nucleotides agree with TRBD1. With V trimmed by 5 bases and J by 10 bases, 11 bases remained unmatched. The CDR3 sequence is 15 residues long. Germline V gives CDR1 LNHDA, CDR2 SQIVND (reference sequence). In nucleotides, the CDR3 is TGTGCCAGTAGTTCCGGGACAGTCGAGGGCTCACCCCTCCACTTT. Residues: CASSSGTVEGSPLHF.

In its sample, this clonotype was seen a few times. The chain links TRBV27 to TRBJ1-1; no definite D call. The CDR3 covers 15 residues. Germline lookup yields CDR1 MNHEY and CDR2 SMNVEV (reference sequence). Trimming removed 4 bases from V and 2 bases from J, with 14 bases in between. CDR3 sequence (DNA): TGTGCCAGCAGTTCTCACCCAGCAGCTAACACTGAAGCTTTCTTT. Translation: CASSSHPAANTEAFF.